This T cell receptor (beta chain) was identified in a study of post-analysis software for immune sequencing data. Study as a whole: Progressive-relapsing, secondary progressive and relapsing-remitting multiple sclerosis were among the disease courses included.

Study outcomes and limitations: Diversity measured as normalized Chao1 was significantly lower in multiple sclerosis patients than in controls. Strong co-clustering by F measure was evident for samples that had been prepared in the same batch.

Prepared libraries of TCR beta cDNA carried unique molecular identifiers. It was from roughly 1 to 10 million T cells that 500,000 or so cDNA molecules came. MiXCR was run by TCRdb on the PCR reads, yielding one entry per CDR3 protein. The sample lists roughly 730,000 distinct CDR3 sequences; around 27% were seen once. This clonotype was counted only a few times. Its specificity is not known. This TCR was recovered from a girl aged 10 to 17 with multiple sclerosis. The sequenced sample consisted of blood.

The CDR3 coding sequence is TGTGCCAGCAGCTTCCCCGGGGGTAGAAGCACAGATACGCAGTATTTT. Amino acid sequence: CASSFPGGRSTDTQYF. V and J are TRBV5-5 and TRBJ2-3, with D possibly being TRBD2 (6 bases). The ends were cut back, 2 bases at V and 0 bases at J, with 13 bases in the middle. The CDR3 covers 16 residues. Germline values: CDR1 SGHKS, CDR2 YYEKEE (reference sequence).